The next 21 T cell receptor beta chains were all read from a single sample in a study of Tregs in tolerant kidney transplant recipients (dated by TCRdb to the late 2010s). Read against the paper, the sample's time point label means: blood sample drawn before combined kidney and bone marrow transplant. The method behind the library was the immunoSEQ multiplex PCR assay. What TCRdb holds here is the immuneACCESS table cut down to in-frame rearrangements. Part of the clones is not present; checked against another copy, under half of the missing clones reflect an unresolved V gene, and the others are unexplained. In all, the sample holds about 83,000 clones, and 95% to 98% of those were seen once. Roughly 0.59% of the sample goes to the ten largest clones. Here the sequenced sample was CD4+ T cells from blood, taken before the transplant. The receptors shown here come from a human donor who received a combined kidney and bone marrow transplant.

This chain links TRBV27 with TRBJ2-6; 8 bases are a match to TRBD2. From germline, CDR1 is MNHEY and CDR2 SMNVEV (reference sequence). This CDR3 comprises 16 residues. The ends lost 6 bases at V and 0 bases at J; junction bases unmatched: 4. CDR3 sequence: CASSPRGGSGANVLTF. CDR3 coding DNA: TGTGCCAGCAGCCCCCGGGGGGGCTCTGGGGCCAACGTCCTGACTTTC.

The chain recombines TRBV30 with TRBJ1-5; D might be TRBD1 (5 bases). V was shortened by 8 bases and J by 2 bases, with 16 bases between the two germline ends. Germline values: CDR1 GTSNPN, CDR2 SVGIG (reference sequence). The CDR3 length is 14 residues. CDR3 in amino acids: CARAGPQGNQPQHF. The CDR3 nucleotides read TGTGCCCGAGCGGGGCCTCAGGGCAATCAGCCCCAGCATTTT.

V and J are TRBV15 and TRBJ2-7; the match to TRBD1 covers 9 bases. Germline values: CDR1 LNHNV, CDR2 YYDKDF (reference sequence). The V gene end was trimmed by 3 bases and the J gene end by 7 bases; junction bases not matched to a gene: 13. This CDR3 region has 16 residues. CDR3 loop: CATSRLLPGQGGEQYF. CDR3 coding DNA: TGTGCCACCAGCAGGTTATTGCCGGGACAGGGTGGGGAGCAGTACTTC.

The chain combines TRBV19 with TRBJ2-2; 12 nucleotides align to TRBD2. CDR1 LNHDA and CDR2 SQIVND come from the germline V gene (reference sequence). The CDR3 contains 16 residues. The trim removed 10 bases at V and 0 bases at J, leaving 6 bases unmatched. The DNA of the CDR3 is TGTGCCACTTCGCTAGCGGGGGGGCCGAACACCGGGGAGCTGTTTTTT. It translates to CATSLAGGPNTGELFF. The full variable domain, completed using reference TRBV19 and TRBJ2-2, is DGGITQSPKYLFRKEGQNVTLSCEQNLNHDAMYWYRQDPGQGLRLIYYSQIVNDFQKGDIAEGYSVSREKKESFPLTVTSAQKNPTAFYLCATSLAGGPNTGELFFGEGSRLTVL.

V gene TRBV28 combines with J gene TRBJ2-1; TRBD2 aligns across 7 bases. Per the germline V gene, CDR1 is MDHEN and CDR2 is SYDVKM. V lost 5 bases, J lost 13 bases, and 17 bases stayed unmatched. This CDR3 is 15 amino acids long. CDR3 nucleotide sequence: TGTGCCAGCAGTCCACTAGCGTCACCCTTCCTAGGTCAGTTCTTC. It encodes CASSPLASPFLGQFF.

This clone was recorded once. The rearrangement joins TRBV10-1 to TRBJ2-7; 9 nucleotides align to TRBD1. The CDR3 runs to 17 residues. The junction had 17 bases not matched to a gene; V was cut back by 4 bases and J by 7 bases. From germline, CDR1 is WNHNN and CDR2 SYGVQD (reference sequence). The CDR3 sequence: CASSGGPGTGKFGEQYF. The CDR3, as DNA: TGCGCCAGCAGTGGGGGACCCGGGACAGGGAAGTTCGGAGAGCAGTACTTC.

J is TRBJ1-2 and V is TRBV29-1; D remains ambiguous. The germline gives CDR1 SQVTM, CDR2 ANQGSEA. CDR3 size: 18 residues. The germline V and J ends were trimmed by 5 bases and 2 bases, with 27 bases remaining between them. The CDR3 loop is CSVRAGTRSNNHNYGYTF. CDR3 DNA: TGCAGCGTTCGCGCGGGTACCCGCTCGAACAACCACAACTATGGCTACACCTTC.

V and J are TRBV6-6 and TRBJ2-5, with 10 bases lining up with TRBD2. V lost 5 bases, J lost 4 bases, and 4 bases stayed unmatched. From germline, CDR1 is MNHNY and CDR2 SVGAGI (reference sequence). This CDR3 spans 14 amino acids. The CDR3 region has the DNA TGTGCCAGCAGTAAGCGGGAGGGCCGAGAGACCCAGTACTTC. This codes for CASSKREGRETQYF.

The gene calls are TRBV18 and TRBJ2-2; 7 bases match TRBD1. The trim removed 5 bases at V and 5 bases at J, leaving 11 bases unmatched. There are 16 residues in the CDR3. CDR1 and CDR2 (germline): KGHSH, LQKENI. The CDR3 sequence: CASSDRQGRETGELFF. For the CDR3, the DNA is TGTGCCAGCTCAGATAGACAGGGTCGCGAGACCGGGGAGCTGTTTTTT.

The V call is TRBV18, the J call TRBJ2-7; tentatively, D is TRBD1 (5 bases). Germline assignment: CDR1 KGHSH and CDR2 LQKENI. V gave up 3 bases and J gave up 3 bases, with 12 bases separating them. The CDR3 is made up of 14 amino acids. In DNA, the CDR3 is TGTGCCAGCTCACCCCAGGGATTGGGCTACGAGCAGTACTTC. Translating it yields CASSPQGLGYEQYF.

The rearrangement links TRBV7-2 to TRBJ2-7; 7 bases agree with TRBD2. V lost 1 base to trimming and J lost 6 bases; unmatched junction nucleotides: 9. The germline CDR1 and CDR2 sequences are SGHTA and FQGNSA. The CDR3 sequence is 15 residues long. For the CDR3, the DNA is TGTGCCAGCAGCTTAGTTACCTTTGGGGGGGGCGAGCAGTACTTC. It yields the protein CASSLVTFGGGEQYF.

The V call is TRBV27, the J call TRBJ2-7, with 7 bases identical to TRBD1. V was pared by 5 bases and J by 2 bases, with 6 bases of the junction left unmatched. The CDR3 loop spans 14 amino acids. In germline, CDR1 is MNHEY, CDR2 SMNVEV (reference sequence). The CDR3 region is CASSKTGSPYEQYF. The DNA of the CDR3 is TGTGCCAGCAGTAAGACAGGGTCACCCTACGAGCAGTACTTC.

The V call is TRBV19, the J call TRBJ1-4, with D possibly matching TRBD1 (5 bases). The CDR3 covers 15 residues. Germline CDR1 reads LNHDA; CDR2 reads SQIVND (reference sequence). V was shortened by 3 bases and J by 10 bases, with 18 bases between the two germline ends. The DNA of the CDR3 is TGTGCCAGTAGTATTGCGGGGCAGGTCTCCCGAAAACTGTTTTTT. This sequence encodes CASSIAGQVSRKLFF.

The chain links TRBV19 to TRBJ2-1, with TRBD2 matching over 8 bases. V was pared by 3 bases and J by 4 bases, with 11 bases of the junction left unmatched. The CDR3 extends over 17 amino acids. Germline CDR1 is LNHDA and CDR2 is SQIVND (reference sequence). The CDR3 here is CASSIPRSGGKYNEQFF. The CDR3 DNA reads TGTGCCAGTAGTATTCCCCGGAGCGGGGGTAAGTACAATGAGCAGTTCTTC.

This sequence joins TRBV10-3 and TRBJ1-1; TRBD1 matches at 9 bases. This CDR3 has 14 residues. CDR1 and CDR2 (germline): ENHRY, SYGVKD. After removal of 7 bases from V and 10 bases from J, the junction contained 13 bases not matched to a gene. The chain's CDR3 is CAIKFEGQGSTAFF. DNA of the CDR3: TGTGCCATCAAATTCGAGGGACAGGGAAGTACAGCTTTCTTT.

The chain combines TRBV11-3 with TRBJ2-1, with 11 bases fitting TRBD2. The CDR3 spans 15 residues. The J segment lost 6 bases and the V segment lost 5 bases, leaving 6 bases of the junction unmatched. In germline, CDR1 is SGHNT, CDR2 YENEEA. For the CDR3, the DNA is TGTGCCAGCAGCCCCGGGACTAGCGGAGCCAATGAGCAGTTCTTC. Amino acid sequence: CASSPGTSGANEQFF.

V and J are TRBV4-2 and TRBJ2-7, with D unclear. This CDR3 is 16 amino acids long. V lost 0 bases and J 0 bases, leaving 12 bases between the germline ends. The germline gives CDR1 LGHNA, CDR2 YNFKEQ. CDR3 amino acids: CASSQDLTESSYEQYF. The CDR3 coding sequence is TGTGCCAGCAGCCAAGATCTCACGGAGAGCTCCTACGAGCAGTACTTC.

The chain employs TRBV2 and TRBJ2-3; 7 nucleotides agree with TRBD2. The CDR3 is 13 amino acids. V lost 8 bases to trimming and J lost 2 bases; unmatched junction nucleotides: 4. Germline loops: CDR1 SNHLY, CDR2 FYNNEI. The CDR3 DNA is TGTGCCAGCGATACTAGCGCCACAGATACGCAGTATTTT. This sequence encodes CASDTSATDTQYF.

The chain links TRBV6-5 to TRBJ2-1; TRBD2 matches 11 bases. Germline V gene data show CDR1 as MNHEY and CDR2 as SVGAGI. CDR3 length: 15 residues. The J segment lost 12 bases and the V segment lost 2 bases, leaving 9 bases of the junction unmatched. CDR3 DNA sequence: TGTGCCAGCAGTTACGTGTCTAGCGGGGGGAGAGGGCAGTTCTTC. It is translated as CASSYVSSGGRGQFF.

The genes are TRBV5-1 and TRBJ1-2; 7 bases agree with TRBD1. With V trimmed by 2 bases and J by 3 bases, 7 bases remained unmatched. This CDR3 region has 15 residues. CDR1 is SGHRS and CDR2 is YFSETQ in the germline V gene. The CDR3 region has the DNA TGCGCCAGCAGCTTTTCTACAGGGGAGGACTATGGCTACACCTTC. Its protein product is CASSFSTGEDYGYTF.

This chain links TRBV7-2 with TRBJ1-2; TRBD1 aligns across 8 bases. The CDR3 covers 14 residues. V was pared by 6 bases and J by 6 bases, with 9 bases of the junction left unmatched. From germline, CDR1 is SGHTA and CDR2 FQGNSA. The CDR3 bases are TGTGCCAGCAGACAAAGGACAGGGAGTGATGGCTACACCTTC. It is translated as CASRQRTGSDGYTF.